The rows below give T cell receptor beta chains drawn from one sample of a study of T-cell memory formation after mild COVID-19. TCRdb called the 5' RACE reads again in MiXCR, with one record for every CDR3 protein. The sample contains 360,000 or so distinct CDR3 sequences, 25% to 30% of which appear only once. Source material: PBMCs or a T cell subset sorted from them (not recorded which). The receptors shown here come from an adult woman who had mild COVID-19 (a few samples of this study predate the infection). Cell type and time point are not known. The CDR3 runs from the conserved cysteine through the conserved F or W. A D gene is named only where the DNA matches it firmly. For some rows the clone size is stated as once, few or many, or as a class when expanded; others skip it.

TRBV11-2	TRBJ1-2	TRBD1	-	TGTGCCAGCAGCGCGGGACAGGGGAACTATGGCTACACCTTC	CASSAGQGNYGYTF
TRBV5-5	TRBJ2-4	-	few	TGTGCCAGCAGCTTGAACGATGGGGTCCTTCTCCTAGCCAAAAACATTCAGTACTTC	CASSLNDGVLLLAKNIQYF
TRBV5-1	TRBJ1-4	TRBD1	-	TGCGCCAGCAGCTTGGCCCCCCAGGGGGCTAATGAAAAACTGTTTTTT	CASSLAPQGANEKLFF
TRBV2	TRBJ1-1	-	once	TGTGCCAGCAGCGCACATAAGAACACTGAAGCTTTCTTT	CASSAHKNTEAFF
TRBV4-3	TRBJ1-5	-	few	TGCGCCAGCAGCTCAGAACTGTATAGCAATCAGCCCCAGCATTTT	CASSSELYSNQPQHF
TRBV28	TRBJ1-6	-	few	TGTGCCAGCCTACCGAGCTCCTATAATTCACCCCTCCACTTT	CASLPSSYNSPLHF
TRBV7-2	TRBJ2-2	-	-	TGTGCCAGCAGCTTAGTTGGGGTCGGGGAGCTGTTTTTT	CASSLVGVGELFF
TRBV5-1	TRBJ2-3	-	-	TGCGCCAGCAGCTTGAAACAGGGAGCAGATACGCAGTATTTT	CASSLKQGADTQYF
TRBV7-2	TRBJ2-7	TRBD1	-	TGTGCCAGCAGCTTCTCCGGGACAGGGTCCTACGAGCAGTACTTC	CASSFSGTGSYEQYF
TRBV5-5	TRBJ2-7	-	-	TGTGCCAGCAGCTTAGACCTGCCCTACGAGCAGTACTTC	CASSLDLPYEQYF
TRBV7-9	TRBJ1-2	-	few	TGTGCCAGCAGCTTAGACAGTGACTATGGCTACACCTTC	CASSLDSDYGYTF
TRBV7-2	TRBJ2-2	-	few	TGTGCCAGCAGCTCCCGGGTGGCCGGGAACACCGGGGAGCTGTTTTTT	CASSSRVAGNTGELFF
TRBV20-1	TRBJ2-3	-	-	TGCAGTGCTACCCTTACAGGCTTCACAGATACGCAGTATTTT	CSATLTGFTDTQYF
TRBV7-6	TRBJ2-3	TRBD2	-	TGTGCCAGCAGCTTAGGGCTGGGGACTAGCGTCACAGATACGCAGTATTTT	CASSLGLGTSVTDTQYF
TRBV29-1	TRBJ2-1	-	few	TGCAGCGTGCGGGAAAACAATGAGCAGTTCTTC	CSVRENNEQFF
TRBV28	TRBJ2-3	-	-	TGTGCCAGCAGTTTATTTGGGCTTCAGGTCGGAGATACGCAGTATTTT	CASSLFGLQVGDTQYF
TRBV13	TRBJ1-6	-	-	TGTGCCAGCAGCCCTACCAGGAGCTCCTATAATTCACCCCTCCACTTT	CASSPTRSSYNSPLHF
TRBV24-1	TRBJ1-1	-	-	TGTGCCACCAGTGCTACAGGGAACACTGAAGCTTTCTTT	CATSATGNTEAFF
TRBV20-1	TRBJ2-7	-	few	TGCAGTGCTAGAGGTGGAAGGAGGAGCTCCTACGAGCAGTACTTC	CSARGGRRSSYEQYF
TRBV24-1	TRBJ2-2	TRBD2	few	TGTGCCACCAGTGACCCTCTAAGAGCGGGAGGGACCGGGGAGCTGTTTTTT	CATSDPLRAGGTGELFF
TRBV12-5	TRBJ2-3	-	few	TGTGCTAGTGGTTTGGTACTCGGCCGGCAATATGGGAACCTAGGTACGCAGTATTTT	CASGLVLGRQYGNLGTQYF
TRBV7-2	TRBJ2-4	-	few	TGTGCCAGCAGCCTTTCCGGGGAAGGCATTCAGTACTTC	CASSLSGEGIQYF
TRBV13	TRBJ1-5	-	few	TGTGCCAGCAGCCTCGGACACTATCAGCCCCAGCATTTT	CASSLGHYQPQHF
TRBV5-1	TRBJ2-1	-	few	TGCGCCAGCAGCTCGACATGGCGGGGGCAATACAATGAGCAGTTCTTC	CASSSTWRGQYNEQFF
TRBV20-1	TRBJ2-3	-	-	TGCAGTGCTAGTGCCAGGCTCACAGATACGCAGTATTTT	CSASARLTDTQYF
TRBV3-1	TRBJ2-7	-	few	TGTGCCAGCAGCCAAGGAGGGATACTACCCTACGAGCAGTACTTC	CASSQGGILPYEQYF
TRBV12-3/TRBV12-4	TRBJ1-1	TRBD1	-	TGTGCCAGCACCTCGGGACAGATGAACACTGAAGCTTTCTTT	CASTSGQMNTEAFF
TRBV7-8	TRBJ2-6	-	-	TGTGCCAGCAGCTCGGGGGACTGGAGATCTGGGGCCAACGTCCTGACTTTC	CASSSGDWRSGANVLTF
TRBV6-6	TRBJ2-3	-	few	TGTGCCAGCAGTTACGGGTGGGATACGCAGTATTTT	CASSYGWDTQYF
TRBV20-1	TRBJ2-1	-	many	TGCAGTGCTCCCTCGGGGCGAGCGCCGAATGAGCAGTTCTTC	CSAPSGRAPNEQFF
TRBV11-1	TRBJ2-1	-	few	TGTGCCAGCAGCGTTAGCGGTTCTAGCAGCGATGAGCAGTTCTTC	CASSVSGSSSDEQFF
TRBV3-1	TRBJ1-5	TRBD1	-	TGTGCCACCGCTTCGGGACAGCGAGAGCCCCAGCATTTT	CATASGQREPQHF
TRBV13	TRBJ2-4	TRBD2	few	TGTGCCAGCAGCCTTGGCGGGGGACGGGCCAAAAACATTCAGTACTTC	CASSLGGGRAKNIQYF
TRBV4-3	TRBJ2-1	TRBD2	-	TGCGCCAGCAGCCAAGCTTTAGCGGGAGCCTCCAATGAGCAGTTCTTC	CASSQALAGASNEQFF
TRBV13	TRBJ2-7	-	few	TGTGCCAGCAGCTTTAGCGAGAGCTTAGGGCAGTACTTC	CASSFSESLGQYF
TRBV4-1	TRBJ1-2	TRBD1	few	TGCGCCAGCAGCCACGGACAGGGACCGAACTATGGCTACACCTTC	CASSHGQGPNYGYTF
TRBV5-1	TRBJ2-2	-	-	TGCGCCAGCAGCCCTTCGCCCGGGGGGCTCGGCGGGGAGCTGTTTTTT	CASSPSPGGLGGELFF
TRBV12-3/TRBV12-4	TRBJ2-1	TRBD2	many	TGTGCCAGCAGACTAGCGGGAGGTCAAAATGAGCAGTTCTTC	CASRLAGGQNEQFF
TRBV20-1	TRBJ2-7	TRBD1	few	TGCAGTGCGAGGGGGACAGTTTCCTCCTACGAGCAGTACTTC	CSARGTVSSYEQYF
TRBV24-1	TRBJ2-5	TRBD1	-	TGTGCCACCAGTGATCCAAGGGACAGAAAAGAGACCCAGTACTTC	CATSDPRDRKETQYF
TRBV12-3/TRBV12-4	TRBJ2-7	TRBD2	few	TGTGCCAGCAGTCCTCAAGCGGGGGGAAGCTCCTACGAGCAGTACTTC	CASSPQAGGSSYEQYF
TRBV7-9	TRBJ2-3	TRBD1	few	TGTGCCAGCAGCCCGGGACAGAGCACAGATACGCAGTATTTT	CASSPGQSTDTQYF
TRBV20-1	TRBJ2-5	TRBD2	few	TGCAGTGCTAGCGTACCCGATGAATCTAGCGGCCAAGAGACCCAGTACTTC	CSASVPDESSGQETQYF
TRBV13	TRBJ2-7	TRBD1	few	TGTGCCAGCAGCTCCAGACAGGGGGTCTACGAGCAGTACTTC	CASSSRQGVYEQYF
TRBV9	TRBJ2-2	-	-	TGTGCCAGCCGCGGGACACCTAACACCGGGGAGCTGTTTTTT	CASRGTPNTGELFF
TRBV7-8	TRBJ2-3	TRBD1	few	TGTGCCAGCAGCGTACAGGGGGCCTTGACAGATACGCAGTATTTT	CASSVQGALTDTQYF
TRBV2	TRBJ1-5	TRBD1	-	TGTGCCAGCAGGGGGGACAGTTTTAATCAGCCCCAGCATTTT	CASRGDSFNQPQHF
TRBV25-1	TRBJ2-1	TRBD1	-	TGTGCCAGCAGTGATCTGGGACAGGGGGCTTTCGATGAGCAGTTCTTC	CASSDLGQGAFDEQFF
TRBV7-6	TRBJ2-5	TRBD2	-	TGTGCCAGCAGCTTGGGACTAGCGGACACAATGCGGACCCAGTACTTC	CASSLGLADTMRTQYF
TRBV5-5	TRBJ2-7	TRBD1	-	TGTGCCAGCAGCTTAACGACAGGGTCTGTTAGAGAGCAGTACTTC	CASSLTTGSVREQYF
TRBV24-1	TRBJ2-3	-	few	TGTGCCACCAGTGATCCCCGCCAGGCAGGCACAGATACGCAGTATTTT	CATSDPRQAGTDTQYF
TRBV7-3	TRBJ2-1	TRBD2	few	TGTGCCAGCTCCTCTGGCAGCGGGGAGGGGGAGCAGTTCTTC	CASSSGSGEGEQFF